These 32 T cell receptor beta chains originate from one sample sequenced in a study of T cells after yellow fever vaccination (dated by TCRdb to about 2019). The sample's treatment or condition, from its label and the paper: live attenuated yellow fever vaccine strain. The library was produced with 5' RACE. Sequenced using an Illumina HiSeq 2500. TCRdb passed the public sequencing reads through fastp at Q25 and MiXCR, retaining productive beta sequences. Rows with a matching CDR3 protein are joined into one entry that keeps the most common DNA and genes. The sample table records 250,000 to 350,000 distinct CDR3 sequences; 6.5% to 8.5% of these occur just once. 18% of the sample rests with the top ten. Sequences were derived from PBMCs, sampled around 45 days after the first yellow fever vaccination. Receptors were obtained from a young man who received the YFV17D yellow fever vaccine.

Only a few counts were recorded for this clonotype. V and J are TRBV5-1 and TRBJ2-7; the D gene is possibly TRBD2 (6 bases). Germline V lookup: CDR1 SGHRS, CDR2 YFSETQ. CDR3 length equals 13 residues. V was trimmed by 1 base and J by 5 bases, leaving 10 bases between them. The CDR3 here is CASSLLLADEQYF. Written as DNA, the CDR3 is TGCGCCAGCAGCTTGCTACTAGCAGACGAGCAGTACTTC.

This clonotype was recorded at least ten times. CDR3 coding DNA: TGTGCCAGCAGCGGTCTGGGGTACAGAAATGAAAAACTGTTTTTT. This sequence encodes CASSGLGYRNEKLFF. The genes are TRBV7-2 and TRBJ1-4; D not certain. This CDR3 is 15 amino acids long. Germline V gene sequence: CDR1 SGHTA, CDR2 FQGNSA. V was trimmed by 5 bases and J by 5 bases, leaving 15 bases between them.

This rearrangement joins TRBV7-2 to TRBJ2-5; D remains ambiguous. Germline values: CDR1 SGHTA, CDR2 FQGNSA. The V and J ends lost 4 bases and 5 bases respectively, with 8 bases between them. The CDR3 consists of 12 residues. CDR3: CASSSSHETQYF. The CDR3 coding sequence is TGTGCCAGCAGCTCCTCCCACGAGACCCAGTACTTC.

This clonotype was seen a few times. CDR3 nucleotide sequence: TGCGCCAGCAGCCAAGATCCCGCAGGGGTCGGGGAGACCCAGTACTTC. Translated, it gives CASSQDPAGVGETQYF. V is TRBV4-3 and J is TRBJ2-5; D might be TRBD1 (6 bases). V was clipped by 0 bases and J by 5 bases, with 16 bases between them. Looked up from germline, CDR1 is LGHNA and CDR2 is YSLEER. The CDR3 covers 16 residues.

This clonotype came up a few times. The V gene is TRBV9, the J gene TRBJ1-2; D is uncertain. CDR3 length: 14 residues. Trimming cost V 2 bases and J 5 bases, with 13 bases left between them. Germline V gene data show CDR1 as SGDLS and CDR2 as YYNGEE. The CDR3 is CASSVEVVGYGYTF. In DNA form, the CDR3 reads TGTGCCAGCAGCGTGGAAGTTGTCGGGTATGGCTACACCTTC.

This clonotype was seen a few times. Here the CDR3 reads CAWSVQGAYEQYF. CDR3 DNA: TGTGCCTGGAGTGTTCAGGGGGCCTACGAGCAGTACTTC. This rearrangement joins TRBV30 to TRBJ2-7; 7 bases match TRBD1. Germline loops: CDR1 GTSNPN, CDR2 SVGIG (reference sequence). This CDR3 is 13 amino acids long. Trimming cost V 0 bases and J 2 bases; bases outside gene matches: 1.

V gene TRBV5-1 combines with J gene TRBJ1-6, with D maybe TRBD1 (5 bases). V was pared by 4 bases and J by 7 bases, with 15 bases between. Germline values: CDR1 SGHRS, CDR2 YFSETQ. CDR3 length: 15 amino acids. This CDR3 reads CASSGNGARNSPLHF. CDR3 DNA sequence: TGCGCCAGCAGCGGGAACGGGGCTCGGAATTCACCCCTCCACTTT.

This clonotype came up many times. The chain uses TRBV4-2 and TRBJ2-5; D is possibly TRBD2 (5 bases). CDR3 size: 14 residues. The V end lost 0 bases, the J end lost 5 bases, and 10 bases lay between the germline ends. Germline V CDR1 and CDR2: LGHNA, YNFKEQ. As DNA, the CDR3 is TGTGCCAGCAGCCAAGACCGGGATTCGGAGACCCAGTACTTC. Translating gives CASSQDRDSETQYF.

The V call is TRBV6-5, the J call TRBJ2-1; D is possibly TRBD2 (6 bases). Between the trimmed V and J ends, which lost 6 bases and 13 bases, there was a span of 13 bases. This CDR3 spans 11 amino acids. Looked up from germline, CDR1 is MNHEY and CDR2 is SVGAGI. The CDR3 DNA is TGTGCCAGCAGCCACTCGGGAGTTCAGTTCTTC. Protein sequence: CASSHSGVQFF.

This chain's CDR3 is CASSLAVSPLHF. CDR3 DNA: TGTGCCAGCAGCTTGGCGGTCTCACCCCTCCACTTT. The chain links TRBV5-6 to TRBJ1-6, with unresolved D. Germline V gives CDR1 SGHDT, CDR2 YYEEEE. This CDR3 is 12 amino acids long. The V gene lost 0 bases and the J gene lost 10 bases, with 5 bases spanning the gap. The full variable domain, in which reference TRBV5-6 and TRBJ1-6 provide the parts outside the CDR3, is DAGVTQSPTHLIKTRGQQVTLRCSPKSGHDTVSWYQQALGQGPQFIFQYYEEEERQRGNFPDRFSGHQFPNYSSELNVNALLLGDSALYLCASSLAVSPLHFGNGTRLTVT.

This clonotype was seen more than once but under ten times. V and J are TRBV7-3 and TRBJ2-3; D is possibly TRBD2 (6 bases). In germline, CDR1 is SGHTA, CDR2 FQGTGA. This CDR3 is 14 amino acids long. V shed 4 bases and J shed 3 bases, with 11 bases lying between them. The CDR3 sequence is CASSSAGRTDTQYF. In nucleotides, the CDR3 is TGTGCCAGCAGCTCCGCGGGGCGGACAGATACGCAGTATTTT.

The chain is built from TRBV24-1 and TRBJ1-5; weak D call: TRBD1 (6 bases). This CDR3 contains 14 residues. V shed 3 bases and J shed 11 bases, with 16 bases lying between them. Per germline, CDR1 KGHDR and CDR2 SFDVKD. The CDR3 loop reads CATSDRDTMFAQHF. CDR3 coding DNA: TGTGCCACCAGTGATCGGGACACGATGTTCGCCCAGCATTTT.

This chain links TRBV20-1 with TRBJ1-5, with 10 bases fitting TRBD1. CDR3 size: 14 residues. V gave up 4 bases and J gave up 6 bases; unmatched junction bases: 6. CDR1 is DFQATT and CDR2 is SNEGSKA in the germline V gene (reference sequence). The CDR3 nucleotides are TGCAGTGCTATAAGGGACAGGGGAAGTCAGCCCCAGCATTTT. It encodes CSAIRDRGSQPQHF.

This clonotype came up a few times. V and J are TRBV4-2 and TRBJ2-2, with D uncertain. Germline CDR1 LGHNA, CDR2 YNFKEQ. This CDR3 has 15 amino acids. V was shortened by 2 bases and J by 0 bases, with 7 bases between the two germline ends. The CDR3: CASSQRASNTGELFF. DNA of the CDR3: TGTGCCAGCAGCCAACGCGCGTCGAACACCGGGGAGCTGTTTTTT.

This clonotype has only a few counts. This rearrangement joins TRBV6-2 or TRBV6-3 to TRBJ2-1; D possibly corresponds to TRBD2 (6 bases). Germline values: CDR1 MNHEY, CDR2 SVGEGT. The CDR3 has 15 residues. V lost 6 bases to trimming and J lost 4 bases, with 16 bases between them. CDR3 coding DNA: TGTGCCAGCAGATTACTAGCCCTTTCTTACAATGAGCAGTTCTTC. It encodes CASRLLALSYNEQFF.

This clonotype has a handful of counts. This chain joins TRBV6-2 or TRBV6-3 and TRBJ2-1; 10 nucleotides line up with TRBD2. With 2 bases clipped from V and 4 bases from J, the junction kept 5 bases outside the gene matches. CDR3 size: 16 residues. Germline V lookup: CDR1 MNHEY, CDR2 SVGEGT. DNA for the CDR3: TGTGCCAGCAGTTACCTGGCTAGCGGGGGTTACAATGAGCAGTTCTTC. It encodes CASSYLASGGYNEQFF.

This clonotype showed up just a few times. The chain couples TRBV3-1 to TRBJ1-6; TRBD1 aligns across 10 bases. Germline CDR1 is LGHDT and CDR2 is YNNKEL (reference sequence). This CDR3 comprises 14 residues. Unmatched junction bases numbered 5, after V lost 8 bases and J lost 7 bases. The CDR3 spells CASGQGGSNSPLHF. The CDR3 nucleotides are TGTGCCAGCGGACAGGGGGGATCGAATTCACCCCTCCACTTT.

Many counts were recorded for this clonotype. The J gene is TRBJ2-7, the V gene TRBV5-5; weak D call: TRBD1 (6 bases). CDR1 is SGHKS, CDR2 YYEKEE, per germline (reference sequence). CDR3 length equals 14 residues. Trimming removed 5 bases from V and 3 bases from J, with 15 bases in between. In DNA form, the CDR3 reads TGTGCCAGCAGACCCTTCGGACAGTTCTACGAGCAGTACGTC. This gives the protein CASRPFGQFYEQYV.

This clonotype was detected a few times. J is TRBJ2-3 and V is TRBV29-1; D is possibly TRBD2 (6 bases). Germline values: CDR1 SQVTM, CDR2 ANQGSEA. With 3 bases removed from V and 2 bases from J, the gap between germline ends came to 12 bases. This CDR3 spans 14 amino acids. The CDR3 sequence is CSVDGTQNTDTQYF. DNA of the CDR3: TGCAGCGTTGACGGGACTCAAAACACAGATACGCAGTATTTT.

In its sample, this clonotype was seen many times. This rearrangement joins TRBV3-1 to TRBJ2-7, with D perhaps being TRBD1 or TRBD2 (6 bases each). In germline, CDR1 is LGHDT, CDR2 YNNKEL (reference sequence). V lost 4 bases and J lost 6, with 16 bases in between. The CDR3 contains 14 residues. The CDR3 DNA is TGTGCCAGCAGCCCCGGTCTAGGGGGGTTCGAGCAGTACTTC. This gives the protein CASSPGLGGFEQYF.

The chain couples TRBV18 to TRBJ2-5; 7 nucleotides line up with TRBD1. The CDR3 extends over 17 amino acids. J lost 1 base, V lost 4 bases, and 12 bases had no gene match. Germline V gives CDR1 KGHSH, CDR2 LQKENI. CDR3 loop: CASSLTITGTAQETQYF. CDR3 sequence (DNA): TGTGCCAGCTCACTCACCATTACGGGGACAGCCCAAGAGACCCAGTACTTC. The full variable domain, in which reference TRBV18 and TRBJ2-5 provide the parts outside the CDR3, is NAGVMQNPRHLVRRRGQEARLRCSPMKGHSHVYWYRQLPEEGLKFMVYLQKENIIDESGMPKERFSAEFPKEGPSILRIQQVVRGDSAAYFCASSLTITGTAQETQYFGPGTRLLVL.

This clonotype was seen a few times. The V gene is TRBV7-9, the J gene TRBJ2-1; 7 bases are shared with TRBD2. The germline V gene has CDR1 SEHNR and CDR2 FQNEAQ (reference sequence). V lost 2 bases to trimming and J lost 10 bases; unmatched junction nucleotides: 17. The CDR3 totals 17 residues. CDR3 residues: CASSLPAPRLAAAEQFF. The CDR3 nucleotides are TGTGCCAGCAGCTTACCCGCCCCCAGGCTAGCGGCAGCAGAGCAGTTCTTC.

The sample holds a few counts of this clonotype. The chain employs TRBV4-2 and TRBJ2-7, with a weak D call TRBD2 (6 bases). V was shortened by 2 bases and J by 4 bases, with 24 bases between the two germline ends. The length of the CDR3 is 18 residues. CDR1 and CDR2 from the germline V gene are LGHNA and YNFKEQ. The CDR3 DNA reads TGTGCCAGCAGCCAAAGGGCTAGCGAAATTCTCAGGACGTACGAGCAGTACTTC. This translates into CASSQRASEILRTYEQYF.

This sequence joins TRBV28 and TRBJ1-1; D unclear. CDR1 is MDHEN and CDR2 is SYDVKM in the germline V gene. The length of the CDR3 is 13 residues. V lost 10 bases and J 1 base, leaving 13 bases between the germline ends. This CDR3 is CATFRGGNTEAFF. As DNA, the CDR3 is TGTGCCACCTTCCGAGGAGGGAACACTGAAGCTTTCTTT.

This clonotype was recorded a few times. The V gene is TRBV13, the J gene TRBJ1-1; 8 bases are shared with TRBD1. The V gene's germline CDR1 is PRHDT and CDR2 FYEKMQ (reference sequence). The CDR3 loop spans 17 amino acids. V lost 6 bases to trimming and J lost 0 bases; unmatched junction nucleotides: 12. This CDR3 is CASRRDRGGIMNTEAFF. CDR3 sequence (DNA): TGTGCCAGCAGGAGAGACAGGGGAGGAATAATGAACACTGAAGCTTTCTTT.

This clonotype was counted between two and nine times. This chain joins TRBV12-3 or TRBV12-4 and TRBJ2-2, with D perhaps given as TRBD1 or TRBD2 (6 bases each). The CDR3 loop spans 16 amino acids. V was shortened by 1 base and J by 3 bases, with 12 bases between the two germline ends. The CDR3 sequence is CASSLGGAGDTGELFF. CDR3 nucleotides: TGTGCCAGCAGTTTAGGGGGGGCAGGTGACACCGGGGAGCTGTTTTTT.

As DNA, the CDR3 is TGCGCCAGCAGTTCCGGGGCCGGGGGTGAAAAACTGTTTTTT. It encodes CASSSGAGGEKLFF. V usage is TRBV5-1 and J usage is TRBJ1-4, with D maybe TRBD1 (5 bases). Deletions cut 5 bases from V and 7 bases from J, with 15 bases between. CDR1 is SGHRS, CDR2 YFSETQ, per germline. This CDR3 contains 14 residues. Using reference TRBV5-1 and TRBJ1-4 for the parts outside the CDR3, the full variable domain is KAGVTQTPRYLIKTRGQQVTLSCSPISGHRSVSWYQQTPGQGLQFLFEYFSETQRNKGNFPGRFSGRQFSNSRSEMNVSTLELGDSALYLCASSSGAGGEKLFFGSGTQLSVL.

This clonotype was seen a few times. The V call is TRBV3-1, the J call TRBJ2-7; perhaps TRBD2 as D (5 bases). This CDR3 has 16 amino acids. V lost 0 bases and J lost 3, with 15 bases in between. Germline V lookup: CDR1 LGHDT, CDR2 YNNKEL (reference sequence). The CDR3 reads CASSQEWESQLYEQYF. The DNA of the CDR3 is TGTGCCAGCAGCCAAGAATGGGAGTCTCAGCTCTACGAGCAGTACTTC.

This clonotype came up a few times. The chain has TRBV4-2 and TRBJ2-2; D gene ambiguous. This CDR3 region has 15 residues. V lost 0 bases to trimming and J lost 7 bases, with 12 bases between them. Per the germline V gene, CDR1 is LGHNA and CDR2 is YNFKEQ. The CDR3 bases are TGTGCCAGCAGCCAAGAGGTACGGGCCGGCGGGGAGCTGTTTTTT. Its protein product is CASSQEVRAGGELFF.

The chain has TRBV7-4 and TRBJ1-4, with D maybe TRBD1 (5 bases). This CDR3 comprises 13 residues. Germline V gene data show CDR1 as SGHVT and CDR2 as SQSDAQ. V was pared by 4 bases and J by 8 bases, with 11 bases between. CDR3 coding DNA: TGTGCCAGCAGCTCCAGGGTTGAAGAAAAACTGTTTTTT. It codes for CASSSRVEEKLFF.

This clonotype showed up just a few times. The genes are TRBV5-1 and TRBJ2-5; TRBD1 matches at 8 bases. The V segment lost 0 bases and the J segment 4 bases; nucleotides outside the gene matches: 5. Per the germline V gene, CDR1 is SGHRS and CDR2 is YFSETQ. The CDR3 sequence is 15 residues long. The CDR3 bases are TGCGCCAGCAGCTTGGCCGTTGACAGGGGAGAGACCCAGTACTTC. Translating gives CASSLAVDRGETQYF. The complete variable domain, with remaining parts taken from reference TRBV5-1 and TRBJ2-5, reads KAGVTQTPRYLIKTRGQQVTLSCSPISGHRSVSWYQQTPGQGLQFLFEYFSETQRNKGNFPGRFSGRQFSNSRSEMNVSTLELGDSALYLCASSLAVDRGETQYFGPGTRLLVL.

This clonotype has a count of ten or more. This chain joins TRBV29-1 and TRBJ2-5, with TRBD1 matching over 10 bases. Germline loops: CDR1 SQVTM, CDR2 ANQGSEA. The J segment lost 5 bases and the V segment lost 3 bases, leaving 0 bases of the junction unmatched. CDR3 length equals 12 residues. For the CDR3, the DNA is TGCAGCGTTGAGGGACAGGGGGAGACCCAGTACTTC. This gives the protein CSVEGQGETQYF.